This T cell receptor (beta chain) was recorded in a study of OX40 agonist ivuxolimab in advanced cancers. Study details: Participants averaged approximately 65 years of age (range roughly 23 to 85) and were around 85% male. General study results and limits: Relative to CD4+, CD8+ T cells held more expanded clones on average.

As to this clone: The antigen is unknown.

Clones were sequenced by immunoSEQ multiplex PCR, and TCRdb holds only the in-frame ones, with some missing. The sample has almost 80,000 clones, almost 85% seen once. V shed 3 bases, J shed 9 bases, and the junction held 10 bases outside the gene matches. Germline CDR1 is MNHEY and CDR2 is SMNVEV (reference sequence). The CDR3 runs to 16 residues. This clonotype was sampled from an adult with an advanced solid tumor such as melanoma, head and neck, liver or kidney cancer. This material consisted of CD4+ or CD8+ T cells sorted from blood, taken in a trial of the OX40 agonist ivuxolimab. The rearrangement joins TRBV27 to TRBJ2-1; 11 bases line up with TRBD2. The CDR3 spells CASSFTGTSGVGEQFF. CDR3 nucleotide sequence: TGTGCCAGCAGTTTCACCGGGACTAGCGGTGTTGGTGAGCAGTTCTTC.